The present T cell receptor beta chain was sequenced within a study of T cells in Graves' hyperthyroidism and ophthalmopathy. Findings and limits, study-wide: Patients with ophthalmopathy were separated from those with stable hyperthyroidism by a 13 V-J model.

Using RNA transcripts as the source, TCR beta CDR3 regions were amplified. The primer set for the first-round RT-PCR of the TCR CDR3 was HTBI. TCRdb independently ran MiXCR on the multiplex PCR reads; one entry per CDR3 protein. The sample comprises about 610,000 distinct CDR3 sequences, approximately 15% of which are singletons, and more than 3% rests with the top ten. Comments on this clonotype: Its antigen is unidentified. Sequence at one end of the junction differs from germline and may be a read error.

The CDR3 length is 13 residues. Germline assignment: CDR1 DFQATT and CDR2 SNEGSKA (reference sequence). Patients with ophthalmopathy all had a Clinical Activity Score of at least 3, a NOSPECS grade of at least 4 and duration under 3 months. Isolation of PBMCs was performed on 8.5 to 10 ml fresh peripheral blood. Specimen: blood. The TCR sequence derives from a woman in her forties with Graves' ophthalmopathy. This chain joins TRBV20-1 and TRBJ1-2; D not certain. The CDR3 protein is CSPSSGVNYGYTF. Written as DNA, the CDR3 is TGCAGTCCTAGCTCAGGAGTCAACTATGGCTACACCTTC.